This is a list of T cell receptor beta chains from one sample in a study of regulatory T cells in long-lasting Graves disease. MiXCR, applied by TCRdb to the multiplex PCR reads, yields one record per CDR3 protein. The repertoire has 500,000 or so distinct CDR3 sequences, about 16% of them found once; the top ten carry 25%. These same data were also listed under a study on T cells in Graves' hyperthyroidism and ophthalmopathy.

Sequenced here: peripheral blood mononuclear cells (PBMCs), sampled at new diagnosis, from a patient treated with antithyroid drugs. The receptors derive from a middle-aged woman with Graves disease. Each CDR3 is given with its conserved first and last residue. D genes are given only for firm matches. Only some rows state a clone size, as once, few, many or a class for expanded clones.

V	size	J	D	CDR3	DNA
TRBV9	NA	TRBJ2-6	NA	CASSPRTATDSGANVLTF	TGTGCCAGCAGCCCTCGGACAGCAACCGACTCTGGGGCCAACGTCCTGACTTTC
TRBV7-9	few	TRBJ2-3	NA	CASSLVLRDRTDTQYF	TGTGCCAGCAGCTTAGTGCTCAGGGACCGCACAGATACGCAGTATTTT
TRBV6-1	many	TRBJ2-5	TRBD2	CASSPGGVGTETQYF	TGTGCCAGCAGTCCCGGGGGGGTCGGGACCGAGACCCAGTACTTC
TRBV7-2	NA	TRBJ2-7	TRBD1	CASSPPPGQAYEQYF	TGTGCCAGCTCACCACCGCCGGGACAGGCCTACGAGCAGTACTTC
TRBV11-3	many	TRBJ2-1	TRBD2	CASSRLSGGYNEQFF	TGTGCCAGCAGCCGACTCAGCGGGGGATACAATGAGCAGTTCTTC
TRBV10-3	few	TRBJ1-1	NA	CAISEALNTEAFF	TGTGCCATCAGTGAGGCCTTGAACACTGAAGCTTTCTTT
TRBV6-1	NA	TRBJ1-2	NA	CASRGISDLLQVSNYGYTF	TGTGCCAGCAGGGGAATTAGCGACCTACTTCAGGTTTCTAACTATGGCTACACCTTC
TRBV10-3	NA	TRBJ2-2	TRBD1	CATQQGAQTGELFF	TGTGCCACACAACAGGGGGCGCAAACCGGGGAGCTGTTTTTT
TRBV3-1	many	TRBJ1-2	NA	CASSRQRGNYGYTF	TGTGCCAGCAGCCGACAGAGGGGTAACTATGGCTACACCTTC
TRBV27	few	TRBJ1-1	NA	CASSLSGGIGTEAFF	TGTGCCAGCAGTTTATCAGGGGGGATAGGCACTGAAGCTTTCTTT
TRBV12-3/TRBV12-4	few	TRBJ1-4	NA	CASSGRQKNEKLFF	TGTGCCAGCAGTGGGAGACAGAAAAATGAAAAACTGTTTTTT
TRBV9	many	TRBJ1-1	NA	CASSTQGVGNTEAFF	TGTGCCAGCAGCACTCAGGGTGTGGGGAACACTGAAGCTTTCTTT
TRBV2	many	TRBJ2-7	NA	CASGASYEQYF	TGTGCCAGCGGAGCCTCCTACGAGCAGTACTTC
TRBV9	few	TRBJ1-6	TRBD1	CASSPGQGTPLHF	TGTGCCAGCAGCCCCGGACAGGGGACACCCCTCCACTTT
TRBV5-1	many	TRBJ2-5	NA	CASSDEWRETQYF	TGCGCCAGCAGCGACGAGTGGAGGGAGACCCAGTACTTC
TRBV7-8	many	TRBJ2-5	NA	CASSLATFQTQYF	TGTGCCAGCAGCTTAGCGACTTTTCAGACCCAGTACTTC